This record concerns one T cell receptor beta chain sequence. Its antigen is unidentified. CDR1 is MNHNS, CDR2 SASEGT, per germline. The CDR3 consists of 16 residues. Trimming removed 0 bases from V and 10 bases from J; junction bases left unmatched: 11. The PCR ran on 60 Vbeta and 13 Jbeta primers. This table comes from immunoSEQ multiplex PCR, and its TCRdb copy is limited to in-frame clones, with some not included. Altogether 200,000 or so clones are present, approximately 84% being singletons, with the ten largest covering 6%. The data were obtained in a study of cytomegalovirus exposure and HLA in healthy donors. Study observations and caveats: Per a later analysis, HLA-associated TCR beta chains showed more clonal expansion than other, equally common TCR beta chains.

The clonotype originates from a woman in her thirties in good health and CMV-seropositive. The J gene is TRBJ2-1, the V gene TRBV6-1, with 8 bases identical to TRBD2. The sequencing input was PBMCs. CDR3 DNA sequence: TGTGCCAGCAGTGAAGCGCGGCTCGGGAGGGCCTTAGAGCAGTTCTTC. This gives the protein CASSEARLGRALEQFF.